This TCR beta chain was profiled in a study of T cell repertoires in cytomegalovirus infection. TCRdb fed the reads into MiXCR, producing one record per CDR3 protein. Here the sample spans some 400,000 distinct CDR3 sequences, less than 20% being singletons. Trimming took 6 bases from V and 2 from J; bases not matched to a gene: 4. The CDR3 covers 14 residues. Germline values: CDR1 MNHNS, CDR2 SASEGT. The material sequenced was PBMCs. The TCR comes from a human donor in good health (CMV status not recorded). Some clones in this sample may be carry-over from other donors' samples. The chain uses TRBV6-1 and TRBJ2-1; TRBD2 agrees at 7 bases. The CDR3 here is CASRAGVAYNEQFF. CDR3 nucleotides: TGTGCCAGCAGGGCGGGAGTCGCCTACAATGAGCAGTTCTTC.